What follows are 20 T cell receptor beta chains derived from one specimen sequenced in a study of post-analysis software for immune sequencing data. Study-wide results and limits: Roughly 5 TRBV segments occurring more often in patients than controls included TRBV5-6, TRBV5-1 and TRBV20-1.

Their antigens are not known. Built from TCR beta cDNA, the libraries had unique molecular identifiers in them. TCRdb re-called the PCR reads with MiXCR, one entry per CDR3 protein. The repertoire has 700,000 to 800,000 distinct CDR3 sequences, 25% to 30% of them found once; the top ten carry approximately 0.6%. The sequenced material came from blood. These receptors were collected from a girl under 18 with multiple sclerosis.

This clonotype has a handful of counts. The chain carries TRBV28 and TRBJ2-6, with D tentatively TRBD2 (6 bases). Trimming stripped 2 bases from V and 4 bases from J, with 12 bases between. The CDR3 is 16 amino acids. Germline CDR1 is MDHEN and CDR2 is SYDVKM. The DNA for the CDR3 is TGTGCCAGCAGTTTAGGGGCGGGAACGGGGGCCAACGTCCTGACTTTC. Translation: CASSLGAGTGANVLTF. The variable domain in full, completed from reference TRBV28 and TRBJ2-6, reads DVKVTQSSRYLVKRTGEKVFLECVQDMDHENMFWYRQDPGLGLRLIYFSYDVKMKEKGDIPEGYSVSREKKERFSLILESASTNQTSMYLCASSLGAGTGANVLTFGAGSRLTVL.

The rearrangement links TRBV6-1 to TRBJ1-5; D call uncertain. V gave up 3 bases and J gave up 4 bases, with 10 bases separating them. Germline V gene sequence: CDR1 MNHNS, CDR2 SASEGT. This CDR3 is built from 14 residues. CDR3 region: CASSETRRNQPQHF. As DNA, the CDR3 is TGTGCCAGCAGTGAGACAAGAAGAAATCAGCCCCAGCATTTT.

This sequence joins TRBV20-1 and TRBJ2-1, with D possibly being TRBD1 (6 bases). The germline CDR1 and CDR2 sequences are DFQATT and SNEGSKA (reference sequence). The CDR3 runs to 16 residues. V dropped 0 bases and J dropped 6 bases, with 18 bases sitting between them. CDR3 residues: CSARDRRQGNPNEQFF. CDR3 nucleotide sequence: TGCAGTGCTAGAGATCGGCGGCAGGGGAATCCCAATGAGCAGTTCTTC.

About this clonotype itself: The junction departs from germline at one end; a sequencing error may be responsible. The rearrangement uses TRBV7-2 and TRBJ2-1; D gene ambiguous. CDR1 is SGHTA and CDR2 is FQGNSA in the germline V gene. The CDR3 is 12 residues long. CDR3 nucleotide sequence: TGTGCCAGCAGCTTAGCCTACAATAAGCAGTTCTTC. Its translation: CASSLAYNKQFF.

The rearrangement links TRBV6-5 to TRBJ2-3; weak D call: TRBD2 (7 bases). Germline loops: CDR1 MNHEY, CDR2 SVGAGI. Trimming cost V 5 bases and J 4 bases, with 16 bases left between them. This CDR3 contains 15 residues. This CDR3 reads CASSRSGRGADTQYF. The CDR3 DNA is TGTGCCAGCAGTCGCTCGGGGAGGGGGGCAGATACGCAGTATTTT.

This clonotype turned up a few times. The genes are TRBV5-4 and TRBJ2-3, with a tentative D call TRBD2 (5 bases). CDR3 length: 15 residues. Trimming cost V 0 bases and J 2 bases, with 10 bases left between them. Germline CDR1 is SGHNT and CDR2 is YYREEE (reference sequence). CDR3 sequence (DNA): TGTGCCAGCAGCTTGGGTAGCGCGAACACAGATACGCAGTATTTT. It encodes CASSLGSANTDTQYF.

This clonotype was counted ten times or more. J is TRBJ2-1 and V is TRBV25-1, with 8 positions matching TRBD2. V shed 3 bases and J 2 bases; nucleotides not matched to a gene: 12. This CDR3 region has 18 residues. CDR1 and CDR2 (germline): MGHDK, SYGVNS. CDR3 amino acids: CASSEGLAGGDTYNEQFF. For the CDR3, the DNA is TGTGCCAGCAGTGAGGGGCTAGCGGGCGGGGACACCTACAATGAGCAGTTCTTC.

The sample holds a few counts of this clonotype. Here the CDR3 reads CASSLGQYSSYEQYF. The DNA for the CDR3 is TGTGCCAGCAGCTTAGGGCAGTATAGCTCCTACGAGCAGTACTTC. The genes are TRBV7-8 and TRBJ2-7; D gene unclear. CDR3 length: 15 residues. Trimming left V 1 base short and J 0 bases short, with 10 bases between. Germline CDR1 and CDR2: SGHVS and FQNEAQ.

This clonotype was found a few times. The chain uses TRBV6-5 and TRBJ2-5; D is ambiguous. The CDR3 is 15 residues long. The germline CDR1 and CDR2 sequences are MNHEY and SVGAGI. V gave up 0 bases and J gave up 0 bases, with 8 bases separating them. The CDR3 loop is CASSYSWANQETQYF. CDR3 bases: TGTGCCAGCAGTTACTCATGGGCAAACCAAGAGACCCAGTACTTC.

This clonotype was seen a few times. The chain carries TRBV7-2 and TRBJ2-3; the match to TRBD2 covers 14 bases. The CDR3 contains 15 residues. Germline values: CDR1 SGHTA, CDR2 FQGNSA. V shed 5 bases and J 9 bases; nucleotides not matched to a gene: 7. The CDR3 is CASSPQGLAGETQYF. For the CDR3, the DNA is TGTGCCAGCAGCCCTCAGGGACTAGCGGGAGAGACGCAGTATTTT.

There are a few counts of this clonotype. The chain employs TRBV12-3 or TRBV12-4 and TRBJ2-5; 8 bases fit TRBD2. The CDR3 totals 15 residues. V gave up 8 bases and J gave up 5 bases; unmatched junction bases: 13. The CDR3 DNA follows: TGTGCCAGCCACGGTAGCGGGGCCAGCCGGGAGACCCAGTACTTC. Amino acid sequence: CASHGSGASRETQYF.

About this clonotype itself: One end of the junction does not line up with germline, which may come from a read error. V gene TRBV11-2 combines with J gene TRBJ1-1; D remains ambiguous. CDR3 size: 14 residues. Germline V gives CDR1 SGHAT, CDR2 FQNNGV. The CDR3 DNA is TGTGCCAGCAGCCCCGGGCGGTTGAACACTGAAGTTTTCTTT. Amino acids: CASSPGRLNTEVFF.

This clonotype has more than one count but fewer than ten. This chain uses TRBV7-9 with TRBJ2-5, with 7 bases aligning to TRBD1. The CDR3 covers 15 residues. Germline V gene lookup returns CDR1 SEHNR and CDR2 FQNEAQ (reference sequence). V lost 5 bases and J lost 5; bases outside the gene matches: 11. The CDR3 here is CASSDTGAVSETQYF. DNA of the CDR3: TGTGCCAGCAGCGACACAGGGGCCGTTAGCGAGACCCAGTACTTC.

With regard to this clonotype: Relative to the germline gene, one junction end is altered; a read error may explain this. In DNA, the CDR3 is TGTGCCACCAGACTAGCGGGACTAGATACGCAGGATTTT. It yields the protein CATRLAGLDTQDF. The chain links TRBV6-2 or TRBV6-3 to TRBJ2-3; 11 bases are a match to TRBD2. CDR1 is MNHEY and CDR2 is SVGEGT in the germline V gene. The CDR3 consists of 13 residues.

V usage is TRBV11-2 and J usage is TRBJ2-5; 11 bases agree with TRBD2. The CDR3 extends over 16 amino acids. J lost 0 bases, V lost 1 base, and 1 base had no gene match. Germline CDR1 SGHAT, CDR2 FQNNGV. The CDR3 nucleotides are TGTGCCAGCAGCTTAGGACTAGCGGGACACCAAGAGACCCAGTACTTC. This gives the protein CASSLGLAGHQETQYF.

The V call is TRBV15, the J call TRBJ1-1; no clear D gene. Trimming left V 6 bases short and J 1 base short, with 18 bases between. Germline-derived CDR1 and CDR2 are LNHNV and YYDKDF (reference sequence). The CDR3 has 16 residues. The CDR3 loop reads CATSRVTGLGNTEAFF. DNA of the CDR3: TGTGCCACCAGTAGGGTCACCGGGTTAGGGAACACTGAAGCTTTCTTT.

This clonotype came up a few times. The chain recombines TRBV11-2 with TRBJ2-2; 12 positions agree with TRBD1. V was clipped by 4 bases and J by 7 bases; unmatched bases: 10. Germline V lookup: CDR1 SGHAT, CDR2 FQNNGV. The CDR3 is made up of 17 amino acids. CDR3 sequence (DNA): TGTGCCAGCAGCTGGTCCGGGACAGGGGGCAAGGTCGGGGAGCTGTTTTTT. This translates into CASSWSGTGGKVGELFF. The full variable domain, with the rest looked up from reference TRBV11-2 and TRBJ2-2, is EAGVAQSPRYKIIEKRQSVAFWCNPISGHATLYWYQQILGQGPKLLIQFQNNGVVDDSQLPKDRFSAERLKGVDSTLKIQPAKLEDSAVYLCASSWSGTGGKVGELFFGEGSRLTVL.

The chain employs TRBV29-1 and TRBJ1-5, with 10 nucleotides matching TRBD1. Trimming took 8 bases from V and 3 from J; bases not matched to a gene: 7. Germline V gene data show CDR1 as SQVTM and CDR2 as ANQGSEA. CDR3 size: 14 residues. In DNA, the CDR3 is TGCAGCACAGACAGGGGGCAGAACAATCAGCCCCAGCATTTT. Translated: CSTDRGQNNQPQHF.

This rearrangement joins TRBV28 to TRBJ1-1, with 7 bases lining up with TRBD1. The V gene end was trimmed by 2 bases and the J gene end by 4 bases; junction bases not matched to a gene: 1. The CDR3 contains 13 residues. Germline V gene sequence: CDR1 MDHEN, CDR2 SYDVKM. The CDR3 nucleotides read TGTGCCAGCAGTTTAGGGGACAGCACTGAAGCTTTCTTT. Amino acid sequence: CASSLGDSTEAFF.

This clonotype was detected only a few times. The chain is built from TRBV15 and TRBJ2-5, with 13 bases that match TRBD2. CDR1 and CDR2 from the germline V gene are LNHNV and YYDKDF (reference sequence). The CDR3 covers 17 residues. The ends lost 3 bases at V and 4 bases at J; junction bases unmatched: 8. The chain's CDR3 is CATSSGLAGVRGETQYF. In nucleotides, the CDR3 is TGTGCCACCAGCAGCGGACTAGCGGGAGTTCGGGGAGAGACCCAGTACTTC.